This entry lists 22 T cell receptor beta chains sequenced from one sample in a study of shared clonotypes between healthy human individuals. Assay used: immunoSEQ multiplex PCR; TCRdb lists only in-frame clones, some missing. The table shows a few million clones, with about 92% occurring only once. Sequencing was carried out using naive CD4+ T cells sorted from blood. Sample subset: CD45RA+ positively selected. The receptor source for this set is a young man in good health.

The sample holds a few counts of this clone. Other DNA sequences in this sample translate to the same CDR3. V and J are TRBV6-1 and TRBJ2-7, with a weak D call TRBD1 (7 bases). V was cut by 2 bases and J by 0 bases, with 11 bases left in between. CDR1 is MNHNS, CDR2 SASEGT, per germline. The CDR3 length is 15 residues. CDR3 sequence: CASSERGDSSYEQYF. CDR3 bases: TGTGCCAGCAGTGAAAGGGGGGACAGCTCCTACGAGCAGTACTTC.

The chain links TRBV9 to TRBJ1-5; no firm D call. Looked up from germline, CDR1 is SGDLS and CDR2 is YYNGEE. The CDR3 is made up of 15 amino acids. V was cut by 0 bases and J by 0 bases, with 7 bases left in between. CDR3: CASSVDGSSNQPQHF. The CDR3 DNA is TGTGCCAGCAGCGTAGACGGGTCTAGCAATCAGCCCCAGCATTTT. Complete variable domain (other parts from reference TRBV9 and TRBJ1-5): DSGVTQTPKHLITATGQRVTLRCSPRSGDLSVYWYQQSLDQGLQFLIQYYNGEERAKGNILERFSAQQFPDLHSELNLSSLELGDSALYFCASSVDGSSNQPQHFGDGTRLSIL.

The chain links TRBV4-1 to TRBJ2-1, with D perhaps assigned TRBD1 or TRBD2 (5 bases each). The CDR3 consists of 15 residues. The germline CDR1 and CDR2 sequences are MGHRA and YSYEKL. Trimming stripped 3 bases from V and 3 bases from J, with 12 bases between. The CDR3 loop reads CASSQRDRGYNEQFF. DNA of the CDR3: TGCGCCAGCAGCCAGAGGGACCGGGGCTACAATGAGCAGTTCTTC.

This clone was seen a single time. The chain combines TRBV18 with TRBJ2-1; tentative D call: TRBD1 (5 bases). With 6 bases removed from V and 3 bases from J, the gap between germline ends came to 9 bases. Per the germline V gene, CDR1 is KGHSH and CDR2 is LQKENI. CDR3 size: 13 residues. CDR3 sequence reads: CASSAQGYNEQFF. CDR3 bases: TGTGCCAGCTCGGCTCAGGGCTACAATGAGCAGTTCTTC.

V gene TRBV5-1 combines with J gene TRBJ1-2, with 9 bases lining up with TRBD1. Germline lookup yields CDR1 SGHRS and CDR2 YFSETQ. The CDR3 has 14 amino acids. J was trimmed by 2 bases and V by 4 bases; bases with no gene match: 3. CDR3 DNA: TGCGCCAGCAGCATTGGGACAGGGAACTATGGCTACACCTTC. Translation gives CASSIGTGNYGYTF.

The chain has TRBV6-6 and TRBJ1-4; 7 bases are a match to TRBD1. With 7 bases clipped from V and 5 bases from J, the junction kept 10 bases outside the gene matches. This CDR3 is 15 amino acids long. The germline V gene encodes CDR1 MNHNY and CDR2 SVGAGI (reference sequence). In nucleotides, the CDR3 is TGTGCCAGCACCTCCCGGGCAGGGGGGAATGAAAAACTGTTTTTT. This translates into CASTSRAGGNEKLFF.

The chain recombines TRBV5-7 with TRBJ1-6; D uncertain. TRBV5-7 qualifies as an ORF whose function is uncertain. Trimming cost V 2 bases and J 0 bases, with 6 bases left between them. The CDR3 loop spans 15 amino acids. CDR3 protein: CASSFASSYNSPLHF. The CDR3 bases are TGTGCCAGCAGCTTCGCGAGCTCCTATAATTCACCCCTCCACTTT.

V gene TRBV19 combines with J gene TRBJ2-2; D unclear. The CDR3 consists of 19 residues. Germline V CDR1 and CDR2: LNHDA, SQIVND (reference sequence). The V and J ends lost 7 bases and 6 bases respectively, with 30 bases between them. The CDR3 is CASTINLGSISNQAGELFF. For the CDR3, the DNA is TGTGCCAGTACGATAAATCTCGGGTCAATCTCGAATCAGGCCGGGGAGCTGTTTTTT. Looking up the rest from reference TRBV19 and TRBJ2-2 gives the full variable domain: DGGITQSPKYLFRKEGQNVTLSCEQNLNHDAMYWYRQDPGQGLRLIYYSQIVNDFQKGDIAEGYSVSREKKESFPLTVTSAQKNPTAFYLCASTINLGSISNQAGELFFGEGSRLTVL.

CDR3 bases: TGCGCCAGCAGCCTCGGGAGCCTGGATGGCTACACCTTC. Amino acid sequence: CASSLGSLDGYTF. The chain recombines TRBV5-1 with TRBJ1-2, with D uncertain. Germline CDR1 reads SGHRS; CDR2 reads YFSETQ. The CDR3 spans 13 residues. V was shortened by 4 bases and J by 6 bases, with 13 bases between the two germline ends.

This chain joins TRBV19 and TRBJ1-6; 8 bases line up with TRBD1. V lost 6 bases to trimming and J lost 6 bases; unmatched junction nucleotides: 4. Germline CDR1 is LNHDA and CDR2 is SQIVND (reference sequence). The CDR3 length is 14 residues. The DNA for the CDR3 is TGTGCCAGTAGAGGACAGGGAACTAATTCACCCCTCCACTTT. Translation: CASRGQGTNSPLHF. The whole variable domain, filled in from reference TRBV19 and TRBJ1-6, reads DGGITQSPKYLFRKEGQNVTLSCEQNLNHDAMYWYRQDPGQGLRLIYYSQIVNDFQKGDIAEGYSVSREKKESFPLTVTSAQKNPTAFYLCASRGQGTNSPLHFGNGTRLTVT.

This CDR3 is CASGRAGVHNEQFF. The CDR3 bases are TGTGCCAGCGGTAGGGCGGGAGTGCACAATGAGCAGTTCTTC. The gene calls are TRBV27 and TRBJ2-1, with 7 bases lining up with TRBD2. The CDR3 runs 14 residues. Unmatched junction bases numbered 9, after V lost 8 bases and J lost 5 bases. CDR1 and CDR2 (germline): MNHEY, SMNVEV (reference sequence).

The rearrangement uses TRBV7-6 and TRBJ2-1; tentative D call: TRBD1 (5 bases). The length of the CDR3 is 14 residues. Looked up from germline, CDR1 is SGHVS and CDR2 is FNYEAQ. The V end lost 5 bases, the J end lost 5 bases, and 13 bases lay between the germline ends. The CDR3 here is CASSPGYRNNEQFF. DNA for the CDR3: TGTGCCAGCAGCCCAGGGTATAGGAACAATGAGCAGTTCTTC.

The chain couples TRBV7-6 to TRBJ2-1, with 8 bases fitting TRBD1. The CDR3 has 16 amino acids. Unmatched junction bases numbered 12, after V lost 4 bases and J lost 7 bases. Germline V gene lookup returns CDR1 SGHVS and CDR2 FNYEAQ. In nucleotides, the CDR3 is TGTGCCAGCAGCTCTAATACAGGGGGAGTGGGGAATGAGCAGTTCTTC. This encodes CASSSNTGGVGNEQFF.

In its sample, this clone was seen a few times. The same CDR3 arises from other DNA sequences in this sample as well. The chain couples TRBV6-1 to TRBJ1-5; no definite D call. Germline CDR1 is MNHNS and CDR2 is SASEGT. The V and J ends lost 2 bases and 4 bases respectively, with 6 bases between them. The length of the CDR3 is 13 residues. CDR3 residues: CASSEMGNQPQHF. CDR3 bases: TGTGCCAGCAGTGAAATGGGGAATCAGCCCCAGCATTTT.

The J gene is TRBJ1-6, the V gene TRBV6-5, with D unresolved. Trimming shortened V by 5 bases and J by 2 bases, and 10 bases separated the two germline ends. Per the germline V gene, CDR1 is MNHEY and CDR2 is SVGAGI. CDR3 length equals 15 residues. Here the CDR3 reads CASSRSKPYNSPLHF. The CDR3 DNA reads TGTGCCAGCAGTCGCTCAAAACCCTATAATTCACCCCTCCACTTT.

The sample holds one count of this clone. This sequence joins TRBV5-1 and TRBJ2-4; D might be TRBD1 (6 bases). CDR1 and CDR2 from the germline V gene are SGHRS and YFSETQ. Trimming cost V 7 bases and J 4 bases, with 9 bases left between them. This CDR3 is built from 12 residues. The CDR3 loop is CASSGQKNIQYF. For the CDR3, the DNA is TGCGCCAGCTCCGGACAGAAAAACATTCAGTACTTC.

The chain carries TRBV7-9 and TRBJ1-2; D gene ambiguous. This CDR3 contains 16 residues. V lost 4 bases and J 5 bases, leaving 20 bases between the germline ends. The germline V gene has CDR1 SEHNR and CDR2 FQNEAQ (reference sequence). The CDR3 region is CASSSPTGELEYGYTF. The CDR3 nucleotides are TGTGCCAGCAGCTCCCCTACCGGCGAATTGGAATATGGCTACACCTTC.

This clone was observed a handful of times. V usage is TRBV6-5 and J usage is TRBJ1-6, with 10 bases fitting TRBD1. The CDR3 extends over 13 amino acids. Germline V gene sequence: CDR1 MNHEY, CDR2 SVGAGI. J gave up 10 bases and V 6 bases, and 3 bases lay outside the gene matches. CDR3 DNA sequence: TGTGCCAGCAGGGGGACAGGGGAATCACCCCTCCACTTT. It translates to CASRGTGESPLHF.

The chain combines TRBV5-1 with TRBJ1-3, with D perhaps TRBD1 (5 bases). From germline, CDR1 is SGHRS and CDR2 YFSETQ. With 4 bases removed from V and 0 bases from J, the gap between germline ends came to 11 bases. The CDR3 spans 15 residues. The CDR3 DNA reads as TGCGCCAGCAGCGTTGGGACGGTCTCTGGAAACACCATATATTTT. Translation gives CASSVGTVSGNTIYF.

V is TRBV9 and J is TRBJ1-2; possible D gene TRBD1, 6 bases. The CDR3 has 14 amino acids. Deletions cut 3 bases from V and 8 bases from J, with 17 bases between. Germline CDR1 SGDLS, CDR2 YYNGEE. The DNA of the CDR3 is TGTGCCAGCAGCGACTCTGGGGGCGTTAGAGGCTACACCTTC. Its translation is CASSDSGGVRGYTF.

The gene calls are TRBV5-1 and TRBJ2-1, with 8 positions matching TRBD1. The CDR3 has 19 amino acids. Trimming at V came to 4 bases and at J to 10 bases, leaving 25 bases not matched to a gene. CDR1 and CDR2 from the germline V gene are SGHRS and YFSETQ. The CDR3 is CASSPSRRGGTGQSNEQFF. CDR3 DNA sequence: TGCGCCAGCAGCCCCTCCCGCCGGGGCGGGACAGGCCAATCAAACGAGCAGTTCTTC.

The J gene is TRBJ2-5, the V gene TRBV5-1; maybe TRBD1 (6 bases). The length of the CDR3 is 19 residues. V was clipped by 4 bases and J by 4 bases, with 29 bases between them. The germline gives CDR1 SGHRS, CDR2 YFSETQ. As DNA, the CDR3 is TGCGCCAGCAGCCCGGCTGGGCCTCGGGGACATCTTCTCCCAGAGACCCAGTACTTC. Translated, it gives CASSPAGPRGHLLPETQYF.